The next 26 T cell receptor beta chains were all read from a single sample in a study of OX40 agonist ivuxolimab in advanced cancers. The table came from immunoSEQ multiplex PCR; TCRdb's copy has only in-frame clones and leaves some out. Of 95,000 to 100,000 clones listed, about 79% are singletons. The specimen was CD4+ or CD8+ T cells sorted from blood, collected in a trial of the OX40 agonist ivuxolimab. Receptors originate from an adult with an advanced solid tumor such as melanoma, head and neck, liver or kidney cancer.

The V call is TRBV27, the J call TRBJ2-2, with 8 bases aligning to TRBD1. Germline CDR1 MNHEY, CDR2 SMNVEV (reference sequence). The CDR3 extends over 17 amino acids. V lost 3 bases to trimming and J lost 6 bases; unmatched junction nucleotides: 12. CDR3: CASSFSLQDRVPGELFF. DNA of the CDR3: TGTGCCAGCAGTTTTTCCCTGCAGGACAGGGTCCCCGGGGAGCTGTTTTTT.

The CDR3 is CASSPKVRQGNIQYF. The CDR3 nucleotides are TGTGCCAGCAGCCCCAAAGTGAGGCAGGGCAACATTCAGTACTTC. This rearrangement joins TRBV7-4 to TRBJ2-4; weak D call: TRBD1 (5 bases). Germline V gene sequence: CDR1 SGHVT, CDR2 SQSDAQ. This CDR3 has 15 residues. Trimming shortened V by 5 bases and J by 7 bases, and 18 bases separated the two germline ends.

The V and J genes are TRBV7-2 and TRBJ2-3; 8 nucleotides line up with TRBD2. The CDR3 length is 15 residues. The junction had 4 bases not matched to a gene; V was cut back by 1 base and J by 4 bases. Germline CDR1 is SGHTA and CDR2 is FQGNSA. The chain's CDR3 is CASSLGFSGADTQYF. CDR3 DNA: TGTGCCAGCAGCTTAGGGTTTAGCGGGGCAGATACGCAGTATTTT.

The chain links TRBV7-2 to TRBJ1-2; 7 positions agree with TRBD1. The CDR3 consists of 14 residues. Germline-derived CDR1 and CDR2 are SGHTA and FQGNSA. With 5 bases clipped from V and 2 bases from J, the junction kept 5 bases outside the gene matches. CDR3 nucleotides: TGTGCCAGCAGCCGGGACAGCGGCAACTATGGCTACACCTTC. Amino acid sequence: CASSRDSGNYGYTF.

The J gene is TRBJ1-2, the V gene TRBV28, with 10 nucleotides matching TRBD1. In germline, CDR1 is MDHEN, CDR2 SYDVKM. Trimming at V came to 6 bases and at J to 7 bases, leaving 17 bases not matched to a gene. This CDR3 spans 17 amino acids. The CDR3 DNA sequence: TGTGCCAGCAGCCCATCTGGGACAGGGGCCCCGTGGAGTGGCTACACCTTC. The encoded protein is CASSPSGTGAPWSGYTF.

J is TRBJ2-7 and V is TRBV2; 8 nucleotides match TRBD2. CDR1 and CDR2 from the germline V gene are SNHLY and FYNNEI. After removal of 6 bases from V and 1 base from J, the junction contained 5 bases not matched to a gene. This CDR3 spans 14 amino acids. The DNA for the CDR3 is TGTGCCAGCAGGGAGGGCGGGGGGTCCTACGAGCAGTACTTC. Its translation is CASREGGGSYEQYF. The complete variable domain, with remaining parts taken from reference TRBV2 and TRBJ2-7, reads EPEVTQTPSHQVTQMGQEVILRCVPISNHLYFYWYRQILGQKVEFLVSFYNNEISEKSEIFDDQFSVERPDGSNFTLKIRSTKLEDSAMYFCASREGGGSYEQYFGPGTRLTVT.

The J gene is TRBJ2-1, the V gene TRBV29-1; no reliable D call. V was shortened by 1 base and J by 7 bases, with 11 bases between the two germline ends. The CDR3 is 13 amino acids. In germline, CDR1 is SQVTM, CDR2 ANQGSEA. The DNA of the CDR3 is TGCAGCGTTGAAGCAACGGACGGGAATGAGCAGTTCTTC. As protein: CSVEATDGNEQFF.

The rearrangement uses TRBV9 and TRBJ1-5, with D hard to call. V was trimmed by 3 bases and J by 9 bases, leaving 13 bases between them. In germline, CDR1 is SGDLS, CDR2 YYNGEE. This CDR3 spans 13 amino acids. CDR3 region: CASSERFWGPQHF. The CDR3 region has the DNA TGTGCCAGCAGCGAGAGGTTCTGGGGGCCCCAGCATTTT. Full variable domain (missing parts from reference TRBV9 and TRBJ1-5): DSGVTQTPKHLITATGQRVTLRCSPRSGDLSVYWYQQSLDQGLQFLIQYYNGEERAKGNILERFSAQQFPDLHSELNLSSLELGDSALYFCASSERFWGPQHFGDGTRLSIL.

J is TRBJ1-5 and V is TRBV28; TRBD1 might be the D (6 bases). This CDR3 comprises 14 residues. With 6 bases removed from V and 4 bases from J, the gap between germline ends came to 13 bases. The germline gives CDR1 MDHEN, CDR2 SYDVKM. DNA for the CDR3: TGTGCCAGCAGCCTGCCAGGGGCGAATCAGCCCCAGCATTTT. Its protein product is CASSLPGANQPQHF.

The CDR3 reads CASSPNEVADTQYF. The CDR3 DNA reads as TGTGCCAGTAGCCCCAATGAGGTCGCAGATACGCAGTATTTT. The V and J genes are TRBV19 and TRBJ2-3; the D is unclear. The germline CDR1 and CDR2 sequences are LNHDA and SQIVND (reference sequence). The CDR3 extends over 14 amino acids. Trimming left V 6 bases short and J 4 bases short, with 14 bases between.

The chain links TRBV2 to TRBJ1-3, with a tentative D call TRBD1 (5 bases). In germline, CDR1 is SNHLY, CDR2 FYNNEI. The V gene lost 4 bases and the J gene lost 0 bases, with 10 bases spanning the gap. This CDR3 contains 15 residues. The CDR3 sequence: CASSALGGSGNTIYF. The CDR3, as DNA: TGTGCCAGCAGTGCCTTGGGGGGCTCTGGAAACACCATATATTTT.

J is TRBJ1-5 and V is TRBV28, with TRBD1 identical over 8 bases. This CDR3 contains 16 residues. Germline V lookup: CDR1 MDHEN, CDR2 SYDVKM. J lost 2 bases, V lost 8 bases, and 11 bases had no gene match. The CDR3: CASADLDRARNQPQHF. DNA of the CDR3: TGTGCCAGCGCCGATCTGGACAGGGCCCGCAATCAGCCCCAGCATTTT.

This clone was counted a few times. The J gene is TRBJ2-7, the V gene TRBV18, with D possibly being TRBD1 or TRBD2 (5 bases each). From germline, CDR1 is KGHSH and CDR2 LQKENI. This CDR3 has 13 residues. V lost 1 base, J lost 3 bases, and 7 bases lay in between. This CDR3 is CASSPRDLYEQYF. Written as DNA, the CDR3 is TGTGCCAGCTCACCACGGGACCTCTACGAGCAGTACTTC.

The chain combines TRBV18 with TRBJ2-1; no reliable D call. The CDR3 has 15 residues. V lost 3 bases to trimming and J lost 3 bases, with 12 bases between them. The germline V gene encodes CDR1 KGHSH and CDR2 LQKENI. DNA of the CDR3: TGTGCCAGCTCACCCGTCGCGACGTACTACAATGAGCAGTTCTTC. Translating gives CASSPVATYYNEQFF. The full variable domain, its missing parts supplied by reference TRBV18 and TRBJ2-1, is NAGVMQNPRHLVRRRGQEARLRCSPMKGHSHVYWYRQLPEEGLKFMVYLQKENIIDESGMPKERFSAEFPKEGPSILRIQQVVRGDSAAYFCASSPVATYYNEQFFGPGTRLTVL.

This clone was found a few times. This chain joins TRBV5-1 and TRBJ2-7; D gene unclear. Trimming cost V 0 bases and J 3 bases, with 7 bases left between them. This CDR3 is built from 13 residues. Germline assignment: CDR1 SGHRS and CDR2 YFSETQ. CDR3 region: CASSLGGNYEQYF. Here the CDR3 DNA reads TGCGCCAGCAGCTTGGGGGGTAACTACGAGCAGTACTTC.

This CDR3 reads CASSIGWRGRSGANVLTF. DNA of the CDR3: TGTGCCAGTAGTATTGGCTGGAGGGGAAGATCTGGGGCCAACGTCCTGACTTTC. The chain carries TRBV19 and TRBJ2-6; a possible D gene is TRBD2 (6 bases). The CDR3 runs to 18 residues. Germline V gene sequence: CDR1 LNHDA, CDR2 SQIVND (reference sequence). V shed 3 bases and J shed 1 base, with 16 bases lying between them.

CDR3 bases: TGTGCCAGCAGCCTTCGACTAGCGGCCCAAGAGACCCAGTACTTC. It yields the protein CASSLRLAAQETQYF. The chain couples TRBV4-2 to TRBJ2-5; 9 bases agree with TRBD2. CDR1 and CDR2 (germline): LGHNA, YNFKEQ. V was pared by 4 bases and J by 1 base, with 4 bases of the junction left unmatched. The CDR3 covers 15 residues.

This rearrangement joins TRBV28 to TRBJ1-2; D might be TRBD1 (5 bases). V was trimmed by 10 bases and J by 3 bases, leaving 18 bases between them. The CDR3 loop spans 14 amino acids. CDR1 is MDHEN and CDR2 is SYDVKM in the germline V gene. As DNA, the CDR3 is TGTGCCACAGGAAACGGAGGGGATGACTATGGCTACACCTTC. This translates into CATGNGGDDYGYTF.

This clone was found once. V usage is TRBV7-3 and J usage is TRBJ2-5; 10 nucleotides align to TRBD1. After removal of 5 bases from V and 5 bases from J, the junction contained 8 bases not matched to a gene. Germline loops: CDR1 SGHTA, CDR2 FQGTGA. This CDR3 contains 15 residues. DNA of the CDR3: TGTGCCAGCAGCCATCACGGGACAGGGGAGGAGACCCAGTACTTC. Translation gives CASSHHGTGEETQYF.

CDR3 amino acids: CASSWGHRVAGNTIYF. The CDR3 nucleotides read TGTGCCAGCAGCTGGGGACATCGGGTAGCTGGAAACACCATATATTTT. The chain joins TRBV5-5 to TRBJ1-3, with a possible D match to TRBD1 (6 bases). Germline assignment: CDR1 SGHKS and CDR2 YYEKEE (reference sequence). The CDR3 runs 16 residues. V lost 3 bases and J 2 bases, leaving 15 bases between the germline ends. The full variable domain, in which reference TRBV5-5 and TRBJ1-3 provide the parts outside the CDR3, is DAGVTQSPTHLIKTRGQQVTLRCSPISGHKSVSWYQQVLGQGPQFIFQYYEKEERGRGNFPDRFSARQFPNYSSELNVNALLLGDSALYLCASSWGHRVAGNTIYFGEGSWLTVV.

CDR3 protein: CASSMAVGTDTQYF. The CDR3 DNA follows: TGTGCCAGCTCAATGGCGGTTGGGACAGATACGCAGTATTTT. The chain links TRBV18 to TRBJ2-3; D gene unclear. The CDR3 contains 14 residues. Trimming shortened V by 5 bases and J by 3 bases, and 12 bases separated the two germline ends. Germline values: CDR1 KGHSH, CDR2 LQKENI.

V usage is TRBV19 and J usage is TRBJ2-3, with D hard to call. From germline, CDR1 is LNHDA and CDR2 SQIVND (reference sequence). The V end was cut by 5 bases, the J end by 12 bases, with 18 bases between. The CDR3 loop spans 13 amino acids. CDR3 region: CASSPTWAVHQYF. The DNA of the CDR3 is TGTGCCAGTAGTCCCACTTGGGCGGTCCACCAGTATTTT.

The rearrangement links TRBV2 to TRBJ2-2; 7 bases match TRBD1. The V segment lost 6 bases and the J segment 6 bases; nucleotides outside the gene matches: 1. CDR1 and CDR2 (germline): SNHLY, FYNNEI. This CDR3 region has 12 residues. For the CDR3, the DNA is TGTGCCAGCAGGCAGGGGGCCGGGGAGCTGTTTTTT. Translated, it gives CASRQGAGELFF.

The chain joins TRBV20-1 to TRBJ2-7; D is uncertain. CDR1 is DFQATT and CDR2 is SNEGSKA in the germline V gene (reference sequence). V was shortened by 6 bases and J by 1 base, with 7 bases between the two germline ends. The CDR3 totals 11 residues. The CDR3 reads CSARPSYEQYF. The CDR3 DNA follows: TGCAGTGCAAGACCATCCTACGAGCAGTACTTC.

V and J are TRBV7-3 and TRBJ2-2; D is undetermined. Germline CDR1 SGHTA, CDR2 FQGTGA. Trimming stripped 5 bases from V and 2 bases from J, with 12 bases between. This CDR3 is built from 15 residues. DNA for the CDR3: TGTGCCAGCAGCCCAACACCCGTAAACACCGGGGAGCTGTTTTTT. As protein: CASSPTPVNTGELFF.

The genes are TRBV19 and TRBJ2-4; 9 bases map to TRBD2. Germline V lookup: CDR1 LNHDA, CDR2 SQIVND (reference sequence). The CDR3 consists of 17 residues. J lost 0 bases, V lost 2 bases, and 5 bases had no gene match. CDR3 bases: TGTGCCAGTAGTATACTAAGCGGGGGGCGAGCCAAAAACATTCAGTACTTC. It specifies CASSILSGGRAKNIQYF.